This T cell receptor (beta chain) was obtained from a study of blood T cell repertoires in COVID-19. Across the whole study: Sources were T cells, B-cell-depleted T cells, or PBMCs; the material itself was cDNA or gDNA.

Participant age was about 18 to 89 years, and participants resided in roughly 25 US areas. Cohorts were determined from participant-reported clinical history. Germline-derived CDR1 and CDR2 are SNHLY and FYNNEI. V was clipped by 7 bases and J by 3 bases, with 16 bases between them. This CDR3 contains 14 residues. Original analysis: Nucleated cell number was recorded as an estimate derived from reference gene primer amplification. Sequencing was performed with immunoSEQ multiplex PCR; in TCRdb, only in-frame clones are kept and a portion is missing. That table supplies the V and J calls and clone size; D and trimming were determined from the DNA. The table lists around 130,000 clones, approximately 84% of them singletons, with approximately 3.6% in the top ten.

Material for sequencing was PBMCs or T cells enriched from blood (not recorded which). This sequence originates from a woman aged 50 to 60 with acute COVID-19. The gene calls are TRBV2 and TRBJ2-7, with D maybe TRBD1 (6 bases). CDR3 sequence (DNA): TGTGCCAGCAACCTCCAGGGGAATCGCTACGAGCAGTACTTC. It yields the protein CASNLQGNRYEQYF.